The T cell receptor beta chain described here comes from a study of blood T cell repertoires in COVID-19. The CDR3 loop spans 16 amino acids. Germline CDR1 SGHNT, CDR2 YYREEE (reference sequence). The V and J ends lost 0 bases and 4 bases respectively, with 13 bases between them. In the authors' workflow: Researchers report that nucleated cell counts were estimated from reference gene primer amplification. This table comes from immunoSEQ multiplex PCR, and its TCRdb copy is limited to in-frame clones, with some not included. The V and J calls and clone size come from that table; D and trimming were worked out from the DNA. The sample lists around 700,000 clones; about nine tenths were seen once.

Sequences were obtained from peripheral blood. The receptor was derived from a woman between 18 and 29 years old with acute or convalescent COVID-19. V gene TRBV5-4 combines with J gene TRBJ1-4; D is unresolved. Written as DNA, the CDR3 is TGTGCCAGCAGCTTGGGATTCTGGCAGTATAATGAAAAACTGTTTTTT. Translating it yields CASSLGFWQYNEKLFF.